Presented here are 32 T cell receptor beta chains from one specimen sequenced in a study of identical twins. Via MiXCR, TCRdb re-called the 5' RACE reads, giving one row per CDR3 protein. The table lists about 330,000 distinct CDR3 sequences, approximately 13% of them singletons, with around 7.8% in the top ten. This sample also belongs to another study, concerning yellow fever vaccine responses in identical twins.

Sequencing was done on a sample of CD8+ T cells sorted from blood. The receptors were gathered from a woman between 18 and 29 years old in good health.

At least ten counts were recorded for this clonotype. This chain joins TRBV11-2 and TRBJ2-7; 7 positions agree with TRBD2. Germline loops: CDR1 SGHAT, CDR2 FQNNGV. The V and J ends lost 3 bases and 3 bases, in that order; junction bases with no gene match: 5. CDR3 length: 14 amino acids. CDR3 region: CASSFRTRDYEQYF. The DNA for the CDR3 is TGTGCCAGCAGCTTTAGGACTAGAGACTACGAGCAGTACTTC.

The chain recombines TRBV24-1 with TRBJ2-7; D ambiguous. The V gene lost 7 bases and the J gene lost 4 bases, with 13 bases spanning the gap. Germline CDR1 and CDR2: KGHDR and SFDVKD. This CDR3 is 13 amino acids long. CDR3 bases: TGTGCCACCAGCCCGGCGGAAGGATACGAGCAGTACTTC. The encoded protein is CATSPAEGYEQYF.

The gene calls are TRBV7-9 and TRBJ2-1, with 8 bases aligning to TRBD2. The germline V gene has CDR1 SEHNR and CDR2 FQNEAQ (reference sequence). The CDR3 consists of 16 residues. After removal of 5 bases from V and 5 bases from J, the junction contained 11 bases not matched to a gene. The CDR3: CASSPLGGGRDNEQFF. The CDR3 DNA follows: TGTGCCAGCAGCCCGCTCGGGGGGGGCAGGGACAATGAGCAGTTCTTC.

The chain combines TRBV5-1 with TRBJ2-1; TRBD2 agrees at 8 bases. This CDR3 contains 14 residues. Germline V gene data show CDR1 as SGHRS and CDR2 as YFSETQ. The ends lost 5 bases at V and 6 bases at J; junction bases unmatched: 7. CDR3 DNA: TGCGCCAGCAGTAGAAGCGGGGGAACCAATGAGCAGTTCTTC. It translates to CASSRSGGTNEQFF.

This clonotype was seen ten or more times. The chain recombines TRBV15 with TRBJ2-1, with 9 bases that match TRBD2. The J segment lost 0 bases and the V segment lost 8 bases, leaving 8 bases of the junction unmatched. The germline V gene encodes CDR1 LNHNV and CDR2 YYDKDF (reference sequence). The CDR3 runs to 16 residues. CDR3 DNA: TGTGCCACCGGCGAGGGCGGGGGGGACTCCTACAATGAGCAGTTCTTC. Translation: CATGEGGGDSYNEQFF.

This clonotype was recorded many times. V usage is TRBV20-1 and J usage is TRBJ2-1; no clear D. Germline V gene data show CDR1 as DFQATT and CDR2 as SNEGSKA (reference sequence). V shed 3 bases and J shed 0 bases, with 9 bases lying between them. This CDR3 is built from 14 residues. This CDR3 reads CSARDAYSYNEQFF. The CDR3 nucleotides read TGCAGTGCTAGGGACGCATACTCCTACAATGAGCAGTTCTTC.

The rearrangement links TRBV28 to TRBJ1-1; 7 bases are a match to TRBD1. CDR1 MDHEN and CDR2 SYDVKM come from the germline V gene. The CDR3 is 13 amino acids. V lost 8 bases, J lost 0 bases, and 3 bases stayed unmatched. The CDR3 nucleotides are TGTGCCAGCGGTCAGGGGGTGAACACTGAAGCTTTCTTT. It specifies CASGQGVNTEAFF.

This clonotype has ten or more counts. This chain joins TRBV12-3 or TRBV12-4 and TRBJ2-3; tentatively, D is TRBD1 (6 bases). This CDR3 region has 14 residues. V was clipped by 6 bases and J by 5 bases, with 15 bases between them. CDR3 amino acids: CASSAVGAGDTQYF. CDR3 DNA: TGTGCCAGCAGCGCGGTGGGGGCCGGAGATACGCAGTATTTT.

The chain uses TRBV7-8 and TRBJ2-2, with D uncertain. Between the trimmed V and J ends, which lost 5 bases and 7 bases, there was a span of 14 bases. Germline V CDR1 and CDR2: SGHVS, FQNEAQ. The CDR3 runs 14 residues. In DNA, the CDR3 is TGTGCCAGCAGCCCCCCGGCAACCGGCGGGGAGCTGTTTTTT. Its translation: CASSPPATGGELFF.

V usage is TRBV28 and J usage is TRBJ2-1; the match to TRBD2 covers 7 bases. From germline, CDR1 is MDHEN and CDR2 SYDVKM. V gave up 2 bases and J gave up 4 bases; unmatched junction bases: 5. The CDR3 loop spans 15 amino acids. CDR3 residues: CASSLAGVFYNEQFF. DNA of the CDR3: TGTGCCAGCAGTTTAGCGGGAGTCTTTTACAATGAGCAGTTCTTC.

V usage is TRBV12-3 or TRBV12-4 and J usage is TRBJ2-7; the match to TRBD1 covers 10 bases. CDR3 length: 14 amino acids. V dropped 5 bases and J dropped 7; count of bases not matched to a gene: 8. CDR3 coding DNA: TGTGCCAGCAGTCCCGGGACAGGGGTTTGGGAGCAGTACGTC. Protein sequence: CASSPGTGVWEQYV.

This clonotype has just a few counts. This chain uses TRBV12-3 or TRBV12-4 with TRBJ1-4; TRBD1 might be the D (5 bases). The V end was cut by 6 bases, the J end by 3 bases, with 11 bases between. CDR3 size: 14 residues. In DNA form, the CDR3 reads TGTGCCAGCAGCCCGGGGGAGGCTAATGAAAAACTGTTTTTT. Translated: CASSPGEANEKLFF.

This clonotype was counted only a few times. The chain joins TRBV24-1 to TRBJ2-3, with 8 bases matching TRBD1. The CDR3 consists of 17 residues. CDR1 KGHDR and CDR2 SFDVKD come from the germline V gene. Trimming removed 3 bases from V and 1 base from J; junction bases left unmatched: 8. CDR3: CATSDNTDRGGTDTQYF. The CDR3, as DNA: TGTGCCACCAGTGATAATACCGACAGGGGTGGCACAGATACGCAGTATTTT.

The chain employs TRBV5-1 and TRBJ2-7, with a weak D call TRBD2 (6 bases). V lost 0 bases and J 6 bases, leaving 13 bases between the germline ends. The CDR3 is 14 residues long. Germline CDR1 and CDR2: SGHRS and YFSETQ. CDR3 DNA sequence: TGCGCCAGCAGCTTGGGGAGGGCAGAGAGCGAGCAGTACGTC. Amino acid sequence: CASSLGRAESEQYV.

This clonotype was seen repeatedly, ten times or more. The chain links TRBV11-2 to TRBJ2-4; D may be TRBD2 (6 bases). Looked up from germline, CDR1 is SGHAT and CDR2 is FQNNGV. Deletions cut 5 bases from V and 2 bases from J, with 22 bases between. There are 18 residues in the CDR3. CDR3 region: CASSRYPVIRGTKNIQYF. The CDR3 DNA is TGTGCCAGCAGCCGTTACCCGGTCATCCGGGGGACCAAAAACATTCAGTACTTC.

The chain recombines TRBV20-1 with TRBJ2-7; D is ambiguous. The CDR3 covers 13 residues. V dropped 4 bases and J dropped 2 bases, with 12 bases sitting between them. Per the germline V gene, CDR1 is DFQATT and CDR2 is SNEGSKA (reference sequence). CDR3 amino acids: CSAILDATYEQYV. The CDR3 nucleotides are TGCAGTGCTATTTTGGACGCCACCTACGAGCAGTACGTC.

This clonotype was recorded at least ten times. The chain carries TRBV4-1 and TRBJ2-3; 7 bases align to TRBD1. V shed 1 base and J 0 bases; nucleotides not matched to a gene: 13. The CDR3 is made up of 19 amino acids. CDR1 is MGHRA, CDR2 YSYEKL, per germline. The CDR3 bases are TGCGCCAGCAGCCAAGGAGAGGTGGGGTGGGACAGAAGCACAGATACGCAGTATTTT. Translated, it gives CASSQGEVGWDRSTDTQYF.

The rearrangement uses TRBV6-4 and TRBJ2-1; D gene ambiguous. The V end lost 8 bases, the J end lost 4 bases, and 18 bases lay between the germline ends. The CDR3 has 15 residues. Germline V gene lookup returns CDR1 MRHNA and CDR2 SNTAGT. The DNA of the CDR3 is TGTGCCAGCCGCGTGGTCCTAGGTTGGTACAATGAGCAGTTCTTC. It specifies CASRVVLGWYNEQFF.

The chain joins TRBV6-2 or TRBV6-3 to TRBJ2-7; D gene uncertain. The V end lost 6 bases, the J end lost 3 bases, and 15 bases lay between the germline ends. Germline V gives CDR1 MNHEY, CDR2 SVGEGT. The CDR3 spans 14 residues. The CDR3 protein is CASSFTEIGYEQYF. In DNA, the CDR3 is TGTGCCAGCAGCTTCACAGAGATCGGCTACGAGCAGTACTTC.

In this sample, this clonotype turned up many times. The chain links TRBV20-1 to TRBJ1-1; weak D call: TRBD1 (6 bases). Looked up from germline, CDR1 is DFQATT and CDR2 is SNEGSKA (reference sequence). The V end lost 6 bases, the J end lost 6 bases, and 11 bases lay between the germline ends. This CDR3 is 11 amino acids long. The CDR3 nucleotides read TGCAGTGCAAAGGACAGCCCTGAAGCTTTCTTT. It translates to CSAKDSPEAFF.

V is TRBV4-1 and J is TRBJ2-3; D is perhaps TRBD2 (5 bases). Germline V CDR1 and CDR2: MGHRA, YSYEKL. V was shortened by 0 bases and J by 4 bases, with 20 bases between the two germline ends. This CDR3 spans 18 amino acids. CDR3 in amino acids: CASSQDLASFSPSDTQYF. The CDR3, as DNA: TGCGCCAGCAGCCAAGATCTGGCTAGCTTCAGTCCATCAGATACGCAGTATTTT.

The chain uses TRBV3-1 and TRBJ2-5; perhaps TRBD2 as D (6 bases). The ends were cut back, 0 bases at V and 1 base at J, with 12 bases in the middle. From germline, CDR1 is LGHDT and CDR2 YNNKEL (reference sequence). The CDR3 loop spans 16 amino acids. In DNA form, the CDR3 reads TGTGCCAGCAGCCAAGATGTCGGGGGACCCCAAGAGACCCAGTACTTC. Translated, it gives CASSQDVGGPQETQYF.

V and J are TRBV27 and TRBJ2-7; D is ambiguous. This CDR3 region has 13 residues. Between the trimmed V and J ends, which lost 6 bases and 2 bases, there was a span of 11 bases. Germline CDR1 reads MNHEY; CDR2 reads SMNVEV (reference sequence). The DNA of the CDR3 is TGTGCCAGCAGCCGGACCAAAGCCTACGAGCAGTACTTC. It specifies CASSRTKAYEQYF.

For this clonotype: It may be a read error: a sequence one base away is much more abundant. J is TRBJ2-7 and V is TRBV4-1, with TRBD2 as a possible D gene (6 bases). CDR1 MGHRA and CDR2 YSYEKL come from the germline V gene. CDR3 length equals 16 residues. Here the CDR3 reads CASSPSEAGRSYEHYF. CDR3 in DNA: TGCGCCAGCAGCCCAAGCGAAGCGGGCCGTTCCTACGAGCATTACTTC.

This clonotype was detected many times. The chain uses TRBV4-1 and TRBJ2-1; 8 positions agree with TRBD1. This CDR3 region has 16 residues. Germline trimming cut 4 bases from V and 4 bases from J; bases unmatched to any gene: 9. CDR1 and CDR2 from the germline V gene are MGHRA and YSYEKL. CDR3 protein: CASSLATGDFYNEQFF. The CDR3 bases are TGCGCCAGCAGCCTGGCGACAGGGGATTTTTACAATGAGCAGTTCTTC.

This clonotype was observed a few times. The chain employs TRBV10-3 and TRBJ2-3, with 9 bases that match TRBD2. The ends lost 3 bases at V and 2 bases at J; junction bases unmatched: 9. The CDR3 length is 17 residues. In germline, CDR1 is ENHRY, CDR2 SYGVKD. In DNA, the CDR3 is TGTGCCATCAGTGATGGGGGTAGCGGGAGACCCACAGATACGCAGTATTTT. Translation: CAISDGGSGRPTDTQYF.

This clonotype was seen at least ten times. The V and J genes are TRBV24-1 and TRBJ2-1; possibly TRBD2 for D (7 bases). The CDR3 covers 12 residues. Between the trimmed V and J ends, which lost 10 bases and 5 bases, there was a span of 11 bases. From germline, CDR1 is KGHDR and CDR2 SFDVKD. The chain's CDR3 is CATRGGNNEQFF. The CDR3 nucleotides are TGTGCCACGAGGGGGGGAAACAATGAGCAGTTCTTC.

The CDR3 bases are TGTGCCAGCAGCTTAGGGCTCCGAGAGTACGAGCAGTACTTC. Translated, it gives CASSLGLREYEQYF. The genes are TRBV7-9 and TRBJ2-7; no clear D. V was shortened by 1 base and J by 4 bases, with 11 bases between the two germline ends. The CDR3 consists of 14 residues. Per the germline V gene, CDR1 is SEHNR and CDR2 is FQNEAQ (reference sequence).

V and J are TRBV5-1 and TRBJ1-1, with 7 bases lining up with TRBD1. Germline-derived CDR1 and CDR2 are SGHRS and YFSETQ. This CDR3 is 15 amino acids long. V was pared by 0 bases and J by 0 bases, with 2 bases of the junction left unmatched. CDR3 nucleotide sequence: TGCGCCAGCAGCTTGGCCGGGACAGTGAACACTGAAGCTTTCTTT. This translates into CASSLAGTVNTEAFF.

This clonotype came up a few times. The rearrangement links TRBV7-9 to TRBJ2-7; either TRBD1 or TRBD2 may fit D (5 bases each). Trimming left V 4 bases short and J 7 bases short, with 17 bases between. The CDR3 spans 14 residues. Germline V gene sequence: CDR1 SEHNR, CDR2 FQNEAQ (reference sequence). CDR3 amino acids: CASSSPPGRGEQYF. In nucleotides, the CDR3 is TGTGCCAGCAGCTCCCCCCCGGGAAGGGGAGAGCAGTACTTC.

The chain employs TRBV20-1 and TRBJ2-7, with 8 bases identical to TRBD2. The CDR3 runs 18 residues. The V segment lost 3 bases and the J segment 2 bases; nucleotides outside the gene matches: 18. Germline V gene sequence: CDR1 DFQATT, CDR2 SNEGSKA (reference sequence). The CDR3: CSASETLRQREPPYEQYF. As DNA, the CDR3 is TGCAGTGCTAGTGAAACCCTCCGCCAGCGGGAGCCGCCCTACGAGCAGTACTTC.

This clonotype turned up a few times. J is TRBJ2-7 and V is TRBV11-2, with D unclear. The CDR3 sequence is 15 residues long. Trimming stripped 3 bases from V and 3 bases from J, with 15 bases between. Germline lookup yields CDR1 SGHAT and CDR2 FQNNGV. CDR3 region: CASSFGTDMGYEQYV. For the CDR3, the DNA is TGTGCCAGCAGCTTTGGCACAGACATGGGCTACGAGCAGTACGTC.